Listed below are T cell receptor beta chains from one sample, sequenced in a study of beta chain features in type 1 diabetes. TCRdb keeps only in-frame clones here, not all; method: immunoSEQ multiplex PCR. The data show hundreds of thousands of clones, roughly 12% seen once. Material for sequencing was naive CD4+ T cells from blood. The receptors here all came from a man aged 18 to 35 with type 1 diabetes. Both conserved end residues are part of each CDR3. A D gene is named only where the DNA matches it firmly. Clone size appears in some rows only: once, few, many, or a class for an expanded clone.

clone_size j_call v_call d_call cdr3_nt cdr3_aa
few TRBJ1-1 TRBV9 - TGTGCCAGCAGCGTAGCGGGTGAAGCTTTCTTT CASSVAGEAFF
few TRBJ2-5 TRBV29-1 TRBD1 TGCAGCCTACAGGGGGCGGGTGAGACCCAGTACTTC CSLQGAGETQYF
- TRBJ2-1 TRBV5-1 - TGCGCCAGCAGCTTAGCGATTCCCTCCTACAATGAGCAGTTCTTC CASSLAIPSYNEQFF
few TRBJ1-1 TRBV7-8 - TGTGCCAGCACCTCCGGCCAGGGAGGCACTGAAGCTTTCTTT CASTSGQGGTEAFF
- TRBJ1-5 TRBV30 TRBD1 TGTGCCTGGGACCGGACAGGGAATCAGCCCCAGCATTTT CAWDRTGNQPQHF
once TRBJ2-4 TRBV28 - TGTGCCAGCAGTACAATAGACCCTGCGGAGGACAAAAACATTCAGTACTTC CASSTIDPAEDKNIQYF
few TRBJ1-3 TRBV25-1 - TGTGCCAGCAGTGAATCAGTGGCAGGGAGGAACACCATATATTTT CASSESVAGRNTIYF
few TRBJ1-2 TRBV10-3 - TGTGCCATCAGTGACGAGACGCAGGGCGGCTACACCTTC CAISDETQGGYTF
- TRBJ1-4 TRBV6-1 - TGTGCCAGCAGTGTTCGGGGGGCTCAGGAAAAACTGTTTTTT CASSVRGAQEKLFF
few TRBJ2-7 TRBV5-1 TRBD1 TGCGCCAGCAGCAGGAAATCATGGGACAGCTACGAGCAGTACTTC CASSRKSWDSYEQYF